This T cell receptor beta chain was obtained from a study of glioma-infiltrating T cells after dendritic cell vaccination. Study as a whole: Dendritic cell vaccine was injected intradermally three times, biweekly. Points from the study as a whole: Survival was not directly related to TCR clonality in these patients.

Amplification used 60 V beta primers and 13 J beta primers. Assay used: immunoSEQ multiplex PCR; TCRdb lists only in-frame clones, some missing. The data contain fewer than 75,000 clones, 70% to 90% of them seen just once; the ten biggest clones take up roughly 8.5%. Germline values: CDR1 SEHNR, CDR2 FQNEAQ (reference sequence). This CDR3 is 9 amino acids long. As for time point: after dendritic cell vaccination, including at tumor progression/relapse. All glioblastoma patients lacked an isocitrate dehydrogenase mutation. Comment on this clone: Its antigen is still unknown. At one end, the junction sequence differs from germline, possibly due to a read error.

J is TRBJ2-1 and V is TRBV7-9, with no clear D. This sample comprised blood, obtained after dendritic cell vaccination. The source is a human donor with glioblastoma. The CDR3 nucleotides read TGTGCCAGCTACCCGAATTGGCTCTTC. This encodes CASYPNWLF.